The clone carrying this T cell receptor beta chain has only one observation. This record belongs to a study of control samples from healthy donors and cancer patients. The protocol was immunoSEQ multiplex PCR, while the TCRdb copy is restricted to in-frame clones and leaves out a portion. The sample has roughly 40,000 clones; more than 85% are singletons. The material sequenced was blood. The TCR comes from a woman aged 45-65 years in good health.

In DNA, the CDR3 is TGTGCCAGCAGCCTACCCCCGGGGCAGTCAAACACTGAAGCTTTCTTT. Its protein product is CASSLPPGQSNTEAFF. V usage is TRBV5-4 and J usage is TRBJ1-1, with D perhaps matching TRBD1 (5 bases). Trimming took off 4 bases at V and 2 bases at J, with 18 bases between the two ends. CDR1 is SGHNT and CDR2 is YYREEE in the germline V gene (reference sequence). This CDR3 is built from 16 residues.